This T cell receptor beta chain was captured by sequencing in a study of T cells after somatic rescue of genetic block. Sequencing used immunoSEQ multiplex PCR; TCRdb keeps in-frame clones, though not all of them. Here the sample spans 13,000 to 15,000 clones, around three quarters being singletons. In its sample, this clone ranks as medium-sized (0.01 to 0.1%). The sequenced sample consisted of peripheral blood mononuclear cells (PBMCs). This sequence was found in a boy between 5 and 17 years old.

CDR3 region: CAIGQGGYEQYF. The CDR3 coding sequence is TGTGCCATCGGACAGGGTGGCTACGAGCAGTACTTC. The V and J genes are TRBV10-3 and TRBJ2-7, with 8 positions matching TRBD1. Germline lookup yields CDR1 ENHRY and CDR2 SYGVKD. CDR3 size: 12 residues. V gave up 8 bases and J gave up 3 bases; unmatched junction bases: 3.